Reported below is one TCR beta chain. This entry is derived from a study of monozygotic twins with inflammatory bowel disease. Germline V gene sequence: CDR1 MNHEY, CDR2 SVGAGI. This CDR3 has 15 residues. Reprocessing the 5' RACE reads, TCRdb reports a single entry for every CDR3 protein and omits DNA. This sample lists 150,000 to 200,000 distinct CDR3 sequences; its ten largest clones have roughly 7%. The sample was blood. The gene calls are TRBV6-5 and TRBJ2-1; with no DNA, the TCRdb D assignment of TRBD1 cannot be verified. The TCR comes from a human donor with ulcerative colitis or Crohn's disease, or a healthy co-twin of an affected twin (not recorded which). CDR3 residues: CASSYWGQAGNEQFF.